The TCR beta chain described here comes from a study of PD-1 blockade in classical Hodgkin lymphoma. Overall study results and limits: Some patients began nivolumab under 1 year after ASCT. These patients were excluded from later analyses. Significant TCR diversity gains by C4D1 occurred in CD4+ but not CD8+ cells.

As to this clone: Its antigen is not identified.

All the patients suffered relapse after autologous stem cell transplantation, and brentuximab vedotin exposure differed. Reported best responses ranged across complete response, partial response or progressive disease. The V end lost 4 bases, the J end lost 3 bases, and 14 bases lay between the germline ends. This CDR3 is 14 amino acids long. CDR1 is SGDLS and CDR2 is YYNGEE in the germline V gene. The table came from immunoSEQ multiplex PCR; TCRdb's copy has only in-frame clones and leaves some out. The sample gives 21,000 or so clones, about 68% of which show up once; 20% to 25% is in the top ten. The material sequenced was peripheral blood mononuclear cells (PBMCs), taken at baseline. This clonotype originated in a human donor with classical Hodgkin lymphoma. The chain joins TRBV9 to TRBJ2-7, with D possibly being TRBD2 (6 bases). This CDR3 reads CASSPGLALYEQYF. In DNA form, the CDR3 reads TGTGCCAGCAGCCCGGGGCTAGCGCTCTACGAGCAGTACTTC.